The TCR beta chain described here comes from a study of PD-1 blockade in classical Hodgkin lymphoma. Notes on this clone: Antigen: not known.

CDR3 size: 16 residues. Looked up from germline, CDR1 is MNHNY and CDR2 is SVGAGI (reference sequence). V was pared by 6 bases and J by 5 bases, with 23 bases between. There was relapse after autologous stem cell transplantation in every patient, and there was variation in brentuximab vedotin exposure. Libraries were prepared by immunoSEQ multiplex PCR; TCRdb keeps only in-frame clonotypes and omits some of them. The profile covers 40,000 to 65,000 clones, with 81% appearing a single time and roughly 15% taken by the ten largest. Study-wide results and limits: For complete responders, baseline diversity was comparable to that of newly diagnosed patients. Possible causes of repertoire differences, disease activity or prior therapy, remain undefined.

The receptor was derived from a human donor with classical Hodgkin lymphoma. V and J are TRBV6-6 and TRBJ2-7; D gene ambiguous. The sample consisted of peripheral blood mononuclear cells (PBMCs), taken at baseline. In DNA form, the CDR3 reads TGTGCCAGCAGGGGTTCCCGGACGGTCGGGCCCCACGAGCAGTACGTC. Protein product: CASRGSRTVGPHEQYV.